This TCR beta chain was profiled in a study of shared clonotypes between healthy human individuals. In the study overall: Three plates each covered CD4 naive and memory; CD8 naive two, CD8 memory one.

The germline V gene encodes CDR1 KGHSH and CDR2 LQKENI. The CDR3 is 13 residues long. Deletions cut 6 bases from V and 0 bases from J, with 8 bases between. TCRdb keeps only in-frame clones here, not all; method: immunoSEQ multiplex PCR. The top ten clones hold less than 2% of a sample with 650,000 to 750,000 clones, roughly 70% of them seen once. V and J are TRBV18 and TRBJ2-5, with D unresolved. Source material: memory CD4+ T cells sorted from blood. As to subset: CD45RA-negative fraction. The source of this sequence is a woman in her 30s in good health. This CDR3 reads CASSPFYQETQYF. CDR3 sequence (DNA): TGTGCCAGCTCGCCCTTCTACCAAGAGACCCAGTACTTC.